Listed here are 10 T cell receptor beta chains from one sample, sequenced in a study of human T cells and chemical hapten exposure. TCRdb redid the calling of the RACE reads with MiXCR, one entry per CDR3 protein. The repertoire holds about 90,000 distinct CDR3 sequences, with roughly 11% as singletons. Time point defined: patch test 3, about 24 weeks after DPC sensitization. Treatment specified: therapeutic diphenylcyclopropenone sensitization with weekly scalp DPC. The sequencing here drew on whole blood, taken in connection with sensitization to the hapten diphenylcyclopropenone (DPC). Source of these receptors: a woman in her twenties or thirties with alopecia areata. Some clones in this sample may be carry-over from other donors' samples.

This clonotype appeared a few times. This chain uses TRBV28 with TRBJ1-5; D remains unclear. CDR3 size: 15 residues. V dropped 2 bases and J dropped 4 bases, with 12 bases sitting between them. Germline CDR1 MDHEN, CDR2 SYDVKM. The DNA of the CDR3 is TGTGCCAGCAGTTTAGGACTTTCCTTTAATCAGCCCCAGCATTTT. This translates into CASSLGLSFNQPQHF.

The table lists this clonotype with many counts. The chain has TRBV6-2 or TRBV6-3 and TRBJ1-2; D perhaps matches TRBD1 (6 bases). Trimming stripped 3 bases from V and 4 bases from J, with 12 bases between. Per the germline V gene, CDR1 is MNHEY and CDR2 is SVGEGT. The CDR3 loop spans 14 amino acids. CDR3 DNA: TGTGCCAGCAGTTATTACCAGGGGCGCTATGGCTACACCTTC. Translation: CASSYYQGRYGYTF.

This clonotype was observed a handful of times. In nucleotides, the CDR3 is TGCGCCAGCAGCCCCCTGGTGGTAGCGGGGGAAGCCGGGGAGCTGTTTTTT. This gives the protein CASSPLVVAGEAGELFF. This sequence joins TRBV5-1 and TRBJ2-2, with 9 positions matching TRBD2. The CDR3 is 17 amino acids. Germline assignment: CDR1 SGHRS and CDR2 YFSETQ. V was clipped by 4 bases and J by 6 bases; unmatched bases: 13. Full variable domain (missing parts from reference TRBV5-1 and TRBJ2-2): KAGVTQTPRYLIKTRGQQVTLSCSPISGHRSVSWYQQTPGQGLQFLFEYFSETQRNKGNFPGRFSGRQFSNSRSEMNVSTLELGDSALYLCASSPLVVAGEAGELFFGEGSRLTVL.

This clonotype appeared many times. The CDR3 loop is CSAPTAGGGIGNTIYF. CDR3 coding DNA: TGCAGTGCTCCCACCGCGGGCGGGGGCATTGGAAACACCATATATTTT. V usage is TRBV20-1 and J usage is TRBJ1-3, with D tentatively TRBD1 (6 bases). Germline lookup yields CDR1 DFQATT and CDR2 SNEGSKA (reference sequence). The CDR3 is 16 residues long. V was pared by 5 bases and J by 3 bases, with 20 bases between.

This clonotype occurred a few times. The chain has TRBV11-2 and TRBJ1-2; 9 bases line up with TRBD1. In germline, CDR1 is SGHAT, CDR2 FQNNGV. This CDR3 comprises 13 residues. After removal of 6 bases from V and 4 bases from J, the junction contained 3 bases not matched to a gene. This CDR3 is CASRPGQGYGYTF. CDR3 coding DNA: TGTGCCAGCAGGCCGGGACAGGGCTATGGCTACACCTTC. Full variable domain (missing parts from reference TRBV11-2 and TRBJ1-2): EAGVAQSPRYKIIEKRQSVAFWCNPISGHATLYWYQQILGQGPKLLIQFQNNGVVDDSQLPKDRFSAERLKGVDSTLKIQPAKLEDSAVYLCASRPGQGYGYTFGSGTRLTVV.

This clonotype was recorded at least ten times. The chain has TRBV18 and TRBJ1-3; D unresolved. The V gene's germline CDR1 is KGHSH and CDR2 LQKENI. The germline V and J ends were trimmed by 5 bases and 0 bases, with 11 bases remaining between them. This CDR3 comprises 15 residues. DNA for the CDR3: TGTGCCAGCTCAGTTACAGAGAGCTCTGGAAACACCATATATTTT. Translating it yields CASSVTESSGNTIYF.

This clonotype was observed at least ten times. The chain uses TRBV6-2 or TRBV6-3 and TRBJ2-7; either TRBD1 or TRBD2 may fit D (5 bases each). Between the trimmed V and J ends, which lost 6 bases and 5 bases, there was a span of 14 bases. Looked up from germline, CDR1 is MNHEY and CDR2 is SVGEGT. The CDR3 spans 13 residues. Here the CDR3 DNA reads TGTGCCAGCAGCCCCTCCTGGGGGAACGAGCAGTACTTC. Protein sequence: CASSPSWGNEQYF.

This clonotype was observed at least ten times. The chain has TRBV10-3 and TRBJ2-4, with 7 positions matching TRBD1. This CDR3 is built from 15 residues. V trimming: 6 bases; J trimming: 3 bases; junction bases outside the gene matches: 8. From germline, CDR1 is ENHRY and CDR2 SYGVKD. Here the CDR3 DNA reads TGTGCCATCAGCCACGACCGGGACAGCAAAAACATTCAGTACTTC. It yields the protein CAISHDRDSKNIQYF.

The chain couples TRBV29-1 to TRBJ2-7, with 7 bases lining up with TRBD2. CDR3 length: 14 amino acids. Germline V gives CDR1 SQVTM, CDR2 ANQGSEA. After removal of 4 bases from V and 0 bases from J, the junction contained 6 bases not matched to a gene. The CDR3 DNA follows: TGCAGCGTTGGGGTAGGCGGGAGCTCCTACGAGCAGTACTTC. This gives the protein CSVGVGGSSYEQYF.

The chain recombines TRBV5-5 with TRBJ2-1, with TRBD2 as a possible D gene (5 bases). With 1 base removed from V and 4 bases from J, the gap between germline ends came to 18 bases. Germline CDR1 reads SGHKS; CDR2 reads YYEKEE (reference sequence). This CDR3 is built from 17 residues. Here the CDR3 DNA reads TGTGCCAGCAGCTTGAGCTTCGTTAGCGTGTCGTACAATGAGCAGTTCTTC. It specifies CASSLSFVSVSYNEQFF. Full variable domain (outside the CDR3, taken from reference TRBV5-5 and TRBJ2-1): DAGVTQSPTHLIKTRGQQVTLRCSPISGHKSVSWYQQVLGQGPQFIFQYYEKEERGRGNFPDRFSARQFPNYSSELNVNALLLGDSALYLCASSLSFVSVSYNEQFFGPGTRLTVL.